The 18 T cell receptor beta chains in this list originate from one sample, sequenced in a study of CD8+ T cells in alopecia areata. Treatment reported: oral pan-JAK inhibitor, 5-10 mg twice daily. TCR sequencing used cDNA made by reverse transcription of extracted RNA. TCRdb keeps only in-frame clones here, not all; method: immunoSEQ multiplex PCR. Altogether around 110,000 clones are present, roughly 84% being singletons, with the ten largest covering over 20%. Specimen: CD8+ T cells sorted from blood, collected at week 24, from a patient treated with tofacitinib. The receptor source for this set is a human donor with alopecia areata.

This clone was counted once. The chain employs TRBV5-1 and TRBJ2-6; no clear D gene. Germline V gene data show CDR1 as SGHRS and CDR2 as YFSETQ. The CDR3 has 18 residues. V lost 7 bases and J 2 bases, leaving 22 bases between the germline ends. The CDR3 loop is CASAPGNQNTAGANVLTF. CDR3 coding DNA: TGCGCCAGCGCGCCGGGCAATCAGAACACCGCTGGGGCCAACGTCCTGACTTTC. Drawing the rest from reference TRBV5-1 and TRBJ2-6, the complete variable domain is KAGVTQTPRYLIKTRGQQVTLSCSPISGHRSVSWYQQTPGQGLQFLFEYFSETQRNKGNFPGRFSGRQFSNSRSEMNVSTLELGDSALYLCASAPGNQNTAGANVLTFGAGSRLTVL.

The chain links TRBV19 to TRBJ1-1; D gene ambiguous. This CDR3 is 11 amino acids long. Trimming took 5 bases from V and 11 from J, leaving 12 bases between them. Per germline, CDR1 LNHDA and CDR2 SQIVND (reference sequence). CDR3 DNA sequence: TGTGCCAGTAGTTCCCCGGGTGCGGCTTTCTTT. Translating gives CASSSPGAAFF.

Of note for this clone: Other DNA sequences of this sample code for an identical CDR3. This chain uses TRBV19 with TRBJ2-1; 9 bases match TRBD2. The CDR3 totals 14 residues. With 4 bases clipped from V and 3 bases from J, the junction kept 1 base outside the gene matches. Germline assignment: CDR1 LNHDA and CDR2 SQIVND (reference sequence). The CDR3 bases are TGTGCCAGTAGTAGCGGGGGGGACTACAATGAGCAGTTCTTC. Protein product: CASSSGGDYNEQFF.

This chain connects TRBV7-9 to TRBJ2-3; a possible D gene is TRBD2 (7 bases). This CDR3 has 17 amino acids. Between the trimmed V and J ends, which lost 3 bases and 2 bases, there was a span of 18 bases. Germline CDR1 and CDR2: SEHNR and FQNEAQ (reference sequence). DNA for the CDR3: TGTGCCAGCAGCTTGGGGCCTGGCGGGGGCTTCACAGATACGCAGTATTTT. Protein: CASSLGPGGGFTDTQYF. The full variable domain, completed using reference TRBV7-9 and TRBJ2-3, is DTGVSQNPRHKITKRGQNVTFRCDPISEHNRLYWYRQTLGQGPEFLTYFQNEAQLEKSRLLSDRFSAERPKGSFSTLEIQRTEQGDSAMYLCASSLGPGGGFTDTQYFGPGTRLTVL.

The gene calls are TRBV19 and TRBJ2-5, with D maybe TRBD1 (5 bases). The CDR3 sequence is 12 residues long. CDR1 is LNHDA, CDR2 SQIVND, per germline (reference sequence). V shed 8 bases and J shed 2 bases, with 9 bases lying between them. The CDR3, as DNA: TGTGCCAGTCAGGGATCACAAGAGACCCAGTACTTC. Protein product: CASQGSQETQYF.

This clone appeared a few times. The same CDR3 arises from other DNA sequences in this sample as well. The chain links TRBV7-8 to TRBJ2-3, with D perhaps assigned TRBD1 or TRBD2 (6 bases each). The CDR3 totals 13 residues. The V gene lost 9 bases and the J gene lost 2 bases, with 12 bases spanning the gap. Germline CDR1 SGHVS, CDR2 FQNEAQ. The DNA of the CDR3 is TGTGCCAGTAATGGGGGGCCCACAGATACGCAGTATTTT. As protein: CASNGGPTDTQYF.

The chain links TRBV9 to TRBJ1-1; D unresolved. The germline CDR1 and CDR2 sequences are SGDLS and YYNGEE. The V and J ends lost 0 bases and 4 bases respectively, with 13 bases between them. The CDR3 covers 15 residues. CDR3 sequence reads: CASSVGKGFGTEAFF. The CDR3 DNA sequence: TGTGCCAGCAGCGTAGGAAAAGGCTTTGGCACTGAAGCTTTCTTT.

This clone appeared once. This chain links TRBV4-1 with TRBJ1-2; 8 bases agree with TRBD1. Germline loops: CDR1 MGHRA, CDR2 YSYEKL. V lost 2 bases and J lost 6; bases outside the gene matches: 5. The CDR3 contains 14 residues. CDR3 nucleotide sequence: TGCGCCAGCAGCCAATTTCAGGGGGCGAATGGCTACACCTTC. Amino acid sequence: CASSQFQGANGYTF.

The chain has TRBV4-1 and TRBJ2-2; D could derive from TRBD1 or TRBD2 (6 bases each). The CDR3 has 15 residues. Per germline, CDR1 MGHRA and CDR2 YSYEKL. Trimming pared 5 bases from V and 4 bases from J, leaving 14 bases between. CDR3 in amino acids: CASSGMGGITGELFF. The CDR3 DNA sequence: TGCGCCAGCAGCGGAATGGGGGGCATCACCGGGGAGCTGTTTTTT.

The chain employs TRBV27 and TRBJ2-7; D uncertain. The CDR3 spans 13 residues. Germline-derived CDR1 and CDR2 are MNHEY and SMNVEV (reference sequence). The V end lost 0 bases, the J end lost 4 bases, and 7 bases lay between the germline ends. CDR3 DNA sequence: TGTGCCAGCAGTTTATCTTTCGGGTACGAGCAGTACTTC. Translating gives CASSLSFGYEQYF.

This clone showed up just once. The chain has TRBV6-6 and TRBJ2-4; D is uncertain. The CDR3 loop spans 12 amino acids. The germline gives CDR1 MNHNY, CDR2 SVGAGI (reference sequence). Trimming took off 4 bases at V and 13 bases at J, with 14 bases between the two ends. The CDR3 is CASSFEPTWQYF. The DNA for the CDR3 is TGTGCCAGCAGTTTTGAGCCGACGTGGCAGTACTTC.

The chain couples TRBV9 to TRBJ1-2; 9 positions agree with TRBD1. The CDR3 sequence is 16 residues long. The germline V gene has CDR1 SGDLS and CDR2 YYNGEE. Trimming at V came to 3 bases and at J to 1 base, leaving 7 bases not matched to a gene. In DNA, the CDR3 is TGTGCCAGCAGCGCCTCCGGGACAGGGCTTAACTATGGCTACACCTTC. Translating it yields CASSASGTGLNYGYTF.

The chain employs TRBV19 and TRBJ1-2, with D perhaps TRBD1 (6 bases). This CDR3 spans 11 amino acids. The V and J ends lost 9 bases and 6 bases respectively, with 11 bases between them. CDR1 LNHDA and CDR2 SQIVND come from the germline V gene (reference sequence). The CDR3 sequence: CASSTGNGYTF. The DNA for the CDR3 is TGTGCCAGCTCGACAGGTAATGGCTACACCTTC. Supplemented by reference TRBV19 and TRBJ1-2, the full variable domain reads DGGITQSPKYLFRKEGQNVTLSCEQNLNHDAMYWYRQDPGQGLRLIYYSQIVNDFQKGDIAEGYSVSREKKESFPLTVTSAQKNPTAFYLCASSTGNGYTFGSGTRLTVV.

This clone is a singleton in its sample. The chain is built from TRBV19 and TRBJ2-1; TRBD2 agrees at 8 bases. There are 14 residues in the CDR3. Germline V lookup: CDR1 LNHDA, CDR2 SQIVND (reference sequence). Unmatched junction bases numbered 4, after V lost 4 bases and J lost 5 bases. The CDR3 DNA reads TGTGCCAGTAGTAGTAGCGGGGCTCACAATGAGCAGTTCTTC. Translating it yields CASSSSGAHNEQFF.

This rearrangement joins TRBV4-2 to TRBJ2-7; D is unclear. Trimming stripped 1 base from V and 6 bases from J, with 7 bases between. The CDR3 consists of 12 residues. Germline CDR1 LGHNA, CDR2 YNFKEQ. The CDR3 region is CASSQGASEQYF. CDR3 DNA: TGTGCCAGCAGCCAAGGGGCCAGCGAGCAGTACTTC.

This clone showed up just once. The chain combines TRBV4-1 with TRBJ2-2; 8 bases map to TRBD2. J was trimmed by 4 bases and V by 1 base; bases with no gene match: 5. Germline V gene lookup returns CDR1 MGHRA and CDR2 YSYEKL. The CDR3 loop spans 16 amino acids. The DNA of the CDR3 is TGCGCCAGCAGCCAAGCGGGGGGGACCCTCACCGGGGAGCTGTTTTTT. Its translation is CASSQAGGTLTGELFF.

The chain recombines TRBV14 with TRBJ2-7, with 8 bases aligning to TRBD2. Germline-derived CDR1 and CDR2 are SGHDN and FVKESK. J was trimmed by 4 bases and V by 0 bases; bases with no gene match: 5. There are 15 residues in the CDR3. The CDR3 reads CASSQEGTSWYEQYF. The CDR3, as DNA: TGTGCCAGCAGCCAAGAGGGGACTAGTTGGTACGAGCAGTACTTC. The full variable domain, in which reference TRBV14 and TRBJ2-7 provide the parts outside the CDR3, is EAGVTQFPSHSVIEKGQTVTLRCDPISGHDNLYWYRRVMGKEIKFLLHFVKESKQDESGMPNNRFLAERTGGTYSTLKVQPAELEDSGVYFCASSQEGTSWYEQYFGPGTRLTVT.

CDR3 region: CASSQGTGYEQYF. CDR3 DNA: TGTGCCAGCAGTCAGGGGACGGGCTACGAGCAGTACTTC. The chain is built from TRBV27 and TRBJ2-7; perhaps TRBD1 as D (6 bases). V was pared by 5 bases and J by 3 bases, with 11 bases between. Germline loops: CDR1 MNHEY, CDR2 SMNVEV (reference sequence). The CDR3 spans 13 residues.